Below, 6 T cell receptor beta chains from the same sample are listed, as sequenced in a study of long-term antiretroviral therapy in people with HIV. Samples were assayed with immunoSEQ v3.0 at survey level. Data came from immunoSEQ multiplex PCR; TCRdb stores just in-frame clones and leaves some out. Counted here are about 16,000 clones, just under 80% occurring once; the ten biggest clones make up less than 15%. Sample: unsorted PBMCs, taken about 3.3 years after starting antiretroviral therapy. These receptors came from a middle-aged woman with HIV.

CDR3 sequence reads: CASSEFIEAFF. In DNA form, the CDR3 reads TGTGCCAGCAGTGAATTTATAGAAGCTTTCTTT. The chain links TRBV2 to TRBJ1-1; D is unresolved. Trimming took off 2 bases at V and 8 bases at J, with 6 bases between the two ends. The CDR3 has 11 residues. Germline V lookup: CDR1 SNHLY, CDR2 FYNNEI.

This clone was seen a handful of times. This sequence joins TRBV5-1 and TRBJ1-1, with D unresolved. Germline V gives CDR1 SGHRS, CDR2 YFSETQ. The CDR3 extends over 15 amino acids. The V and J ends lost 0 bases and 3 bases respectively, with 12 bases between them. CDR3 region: CASSLVGRTDTEAFF. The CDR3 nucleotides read TGCGCCAGCAGCTTGGTAGGGCGAACCGACACTGAAGCTTTCTTT.

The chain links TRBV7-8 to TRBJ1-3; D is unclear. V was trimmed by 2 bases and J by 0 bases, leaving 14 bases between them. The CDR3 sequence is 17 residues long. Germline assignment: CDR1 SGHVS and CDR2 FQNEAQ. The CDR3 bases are TGTGCCAGCAGCTTATCCTTGGACGCAGGCTCTGGAAACACCATATATTTT. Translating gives CASSLSLDAGSGNTIYF. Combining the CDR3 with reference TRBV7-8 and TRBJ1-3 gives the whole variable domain GAGVSQSPRYKVAKRGQDVALRCDPISGHVSLFWYQQALGQGPEFLTYFQNEAQLDKSGLPSDRFFAERPEGSVSTLKIQRTQQEDSAVYLCASSLSLDAGSGNTIYFGEGSWLTVV.

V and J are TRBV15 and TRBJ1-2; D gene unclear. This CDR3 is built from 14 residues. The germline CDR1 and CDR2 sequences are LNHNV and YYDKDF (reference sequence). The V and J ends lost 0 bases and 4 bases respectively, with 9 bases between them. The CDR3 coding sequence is TGTGCCACCAGCAGAGATCTCCAAAGCTATGGCTACACCTTC. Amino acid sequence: CATSRDLQSYGYTF.

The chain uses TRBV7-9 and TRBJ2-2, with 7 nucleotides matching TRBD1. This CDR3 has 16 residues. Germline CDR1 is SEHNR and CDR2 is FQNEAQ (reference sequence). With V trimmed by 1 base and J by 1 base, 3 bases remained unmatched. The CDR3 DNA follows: TGTGCCAGCAGCTTAGAGTGGACAGGGAACACCGGGGAGCTGTTTTTT. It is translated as CASSLEWTGNTGELFF.

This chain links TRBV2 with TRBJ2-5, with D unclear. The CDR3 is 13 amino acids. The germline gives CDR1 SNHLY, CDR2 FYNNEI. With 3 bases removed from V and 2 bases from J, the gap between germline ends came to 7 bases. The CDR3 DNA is TGTGCCAGCAGTGAGGGCAGTCAAGAGACCCAGTACTTC. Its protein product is CASSEGSQETQYF.